This TCR beta chain was profiled in a study of identical twins. There were only healthy Caucasians among the donors. Regarding the study as a whole: Insertions were reduced in abundant cord blood beta clonotypes but not in memory repertoires. Modelling underestimated the level of out-of-frame TCR alpha sharing observed in monozygotic twins.

Note on this clonotype: What it binds is not known.

Via MiXCR, TCRdb re-called the 5' RACE reads, giving one row per CDR3 protein. The sample has 1,800,000 or so distinct CDR3 sequences, less than 40% seen once. CDR3 size: 15 residues. CDR1 is SNHLY and CDR2 is FYNNEI in the germline V gene. The ends lost 4 bases at V and 5 bases at J; junction bases unmatched: 10. This clonotype was sampled from a newborn girl in good health. The chain combines TRBV2 with TRBJ2-7; 8 nucleotides match TRBD1. The sample was cord blood. The CDR3 protein is CASSGVGQGVHEQYF. Written as DNA, the CDR3 is TGTGCCAGCAGTGGGGTTGGACAGGGTGTACACGAGCAGTACTTC.